The 8 T cell receptor beta chains below all came from one sample that was sequenced in a study of regulatory T cells in long-lasting Graves disease. Arm-PCR with iRepertoire HTBI primers amplified the CDR3 regions for these TCR beta libraries. TCRdb reprocessed the multiplex PCR reads via MiXCR and lists one record per CDR3 protein. The sample carries under 350,000 distinct CDR3 sequences, 20% to 25% recorded once. Described time point: persistent/refractory GD, antithyroid drugs over 5 years with positive TRAb. RNA extracted from PBMCs served as the sequencing template. The sample here was peripheral blood mononuclear cells (PBMCs), taken when the disease was refractory, from a patient treated with antithyroid drugs. These receptor sequences come from a female donor with Graves disease.

The CDR3 DNA is TGCAGTGCTAGAGACGAGGGTCGCGAGCAGTACTTC. This sequence encodes CSARDEGREQYF. The rearrangement links TRBV20-1 to TRBJ2-7; D possibly corresponds to TRBD2 (5 bases). V was pared by 0 bases and J by 6 bases, with 9 bases between. The CDR3 runs 12 residues. CDR1 DFQATT and CDR2 SNEGSKA come from the germline V gene (reference sequence).

A note on this clonotype: In this CDR3 the conserved last residue, phenylalanine or tryptophan, is missing, so a read error is likely. V usage is TRBV3-1 and J usage is TRBJ2-5, with 8 positions matching TRBD2. The germline gives CDR1 LGHDT, CDR2 YNNKEL (reference sequence). This CDR3 has 15 residues. CDR3 sequence reads: CASSRLSGNQGTQYC. In DNA, the CDR3 is TGTGCCAGCAGCCGACTTAGCGGGAACCAAGGGACCCAGTACTGC.

This clonotype was seen repeatedly, ten times or more. CDR3 coding DNA: TGTGCCAGCAGTACACTAGCGGGAGGATATGGGAACATTCAGTACTTC. This translates into CASSTLAGGYGNIQYF. The V call is TRBV28, the J call TRBJ2-4; 12 bases line up with TRBD2. Per the germline V gene, CDR1 is MDHEN and CDR2 is SYDVKM. The CDR3 totals 16 residues. V was pared by 5 bases and J by 7 bases, with 9 bases of the junction left unmatched.

This clonotype was recorded many times. The rearrangement links TRBV9 to TRBJ2-5; D unresolved. Trimming shortened V by 5 bases and J by 4 bases, and 9 bases separated the two germline ends. The CDR3 totals 12 residues. Germline V lookup: CDR1 SGDLS, CDR2 YYNGEE. The CDR3 coding sequence is TGTGCCAGCAGTGGCTCAGGAGAGACCCAGTACTTC. This gives the protein CASSGSGETQYF.

The J gene is TRBJ2-6, the V gene TRBV20-1; TRBD1 matches at 8 bases. The CDR3 is 17 residues long. The germline gives CDR1 DFQATT, CDR2 SNEGSKA (reference sequence). V lost 7 bases to trimming and J lost 0 bases; unmatched junction nucleotides: 11. The DNA of the CDR3 is TGCAGTGGCTCGGACAGGGCCACTACCTCTGGGGCCAACGTCCTGACTTTC. Amino acids: CSGSDRATTSGANVLTF.

This clonotype has a count of ten or more. This chain uses TRBV28 with TRBJ1-5; D may be TRBD1 (6 bases). V lost 3 bases, J lost 5 bases, and 14 bases lay in between. The CDR3 spans 15 residues. In germline, CDR1 is MDHEN, CDR2 SYDVKM. CDR3 amino acids: CASSFKQGGYQPQHF. CDR3 bases: TGTGCCAGCAGTTTTAAACAGGGCGGGTATCAGCCCCAGCATTTT. Combining the CDR3 with reference TRBV28 and TRBJ1-5 gives the whole variable domain DVKVTQSSRYLVKRTGEKVFLECVQDMDHENMFWYRQDPGLGLRLIYFSYDVKMKEKGDIPEGYSVSREKKERFSLILESASTNQTSMYLCASSFKQGGYQPQHFGDGTRLSIL.

This clonotype has only one observation. V and J are TRBV5-5 and TRBJ2-7, with 7 bases that match TRBD2. Germline values: CDR1 SGHKS, CDR2 YYEKEE (reference sequence). V shed 0 bases and J 1 base; nucleotides not matched to a gene: 7. This CDR3 is 16 amino acids long. CDR3 DNA sequence: TGTGCCAGCAGCTTGGGACTAGGGCGGGAGTCCTACGAGCAGTACTTC. The encoded protein is CASSLGLGRESYEQYF. Full variable domain (missing parts from reference TRBV5-5 and TRBJ2-7): DAGVTQSPTHLIKTRGQQVTLRCSPISGHKSVSWYQQVLGQGPQFIFQYYEKEERGRGNFPDRFSARQFPNYSSELNVNALLLGDSALYLCASSLGLGRESYEQYFGPGTRLTVT.

Regarding this clonotype: A much larger clonotype is one base distant, so this may be a read error. The rearrangement joins TRBV20-1 to TRBJ2-7, with a tentative D call TRBD2 (5 bases). The CDR3 extends over 15 amino acids. In germline, CDR1 is DFQATT, CDR2 SNEGSKA (reference sequence). CDR3 nucleotide sequence: TGCAGTGATAGAGGGAAAGGGTTATCCCCCTACGAGCAGTACTTC. This gives the protein CSDRGKGLSPYEQYF.